These 2 T cell receptor beta chains share one sample of origin, sequenced in a study of cytomegalovirus exposure and HLA in healthy donors. Primers: 60 Vbeta forward and 13 Jbeta reverse. Profiled with immunoSEQ multiplex PCR; TCRdb holds only in-frame clones, not every one. The data contain about 190,000 clones, around 73% of them singletons. Sequenced material: PBMCs. Receptors were obtained from a woman aged 25 to 39 in good health and CMV-seropositive.

This clone turned up a few times. Other DNA sequences in this sample translate to the same CDR3. The V call is TRBV27, the J call TRBJ2-5, with D perhaps matching TRBD2 (5 bases). CDR1 MNHEY and CDR2 SMNVEV come from the germline V gene (reference sequence). V was pared by 2 bases and J by 1 base, with 5 bases between. The CDR3 is made up of 13 amino acids. For the CDR3, the DNA is TGTGCCAGCAGTTTACGGGGCCAAGAGACCCAGTACTTC. Translated, it gives CASSLRGQETQYF.

J is TRBJ1-1 and V is TRBV28, with 10 positions matching TRBD1. Germline V gene lookup returns CDR1 MDHEN and CDR2 SYDVKM. Trimming took 5 bases from V and 1 from J; bases not matched to a gene: 4. The length of the CDR3 is 15 residues. The CDR3 here is CASSPRTGGNTEAFF. DNA of the CDR3: TGTGCCAGCAGTCCTCGGACAGGGGGGAACACTGAAGCTTTCTTT.